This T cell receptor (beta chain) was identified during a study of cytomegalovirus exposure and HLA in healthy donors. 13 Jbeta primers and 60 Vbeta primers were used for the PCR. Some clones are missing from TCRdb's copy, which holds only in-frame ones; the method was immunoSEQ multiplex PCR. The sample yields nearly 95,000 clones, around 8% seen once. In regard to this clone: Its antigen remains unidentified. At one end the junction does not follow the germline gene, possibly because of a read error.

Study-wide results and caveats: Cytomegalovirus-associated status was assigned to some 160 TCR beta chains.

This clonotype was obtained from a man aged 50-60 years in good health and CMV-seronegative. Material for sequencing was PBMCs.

The CDR3 protein is CASSRFKRGKLGEAFF. As DNA, the CDR3 is TGTGCTAGCAGTCGTTTCAAAAGGGGGAAGTTGGGAGAAGCTTTCTTT. The rearrangement uses TRBV28 and TRBJ1-1; D perhaps matches TRBD1 (6 bases). The CDR3 extends over 16 amino acids. Germline CDR1 reads MDHEN; CDR2 reads SYDVKM.